The 9 T cell receptor beta chains below all came from one sample that was sequenced in a study of blood T cell repertoires in COVID-19. This table comes from immunoSEQ multiplex PCR, and its TCRdb copy is limited to in-frame clones, with some not included. This table holds around 300,000 clones, over 75% found once. Sample: PBMCs or T cells enriched from blood (not recorded which). These receptors all come from a woman in her twenties or thirties who had recovered from COVID-19.

The chain has TRBV9 and TRBJ1-2, with D tentatively TRBD1 (6 bases). The CDR3 runs 14 residues. Trimming removed 3 bases at V and 4 bases at J, with 13 bases between. CDR1 and CDR2 (germline): SGDLS, YYNGEE. The CDR3 loop is CASSGTQGPYGYTF. The CDR3 coding sequence is TGTGCCAGCAGCGGCACACAGGGTCCCTATGGCTACACCTTC. The full variable domain, rest sourced from reference TRBV9 and TRBJ1-2, is DSGVTQTPKHLITATGQRVTLRCSPRSGDLSVYWYQQSLDQGLQFLIQYYNGEERAKGNILERFSAQQFPDLHSELNLSSLELGDSALYFCASSGTQGPYGYTFGSGTRLTVV.

The rearrangement joins TRBV5-4 to TRBJ1-2; tentatively, D is TRBD1 (6 bases). The CDR3 runs to 17 residues. The germline gives CDR1 SGHNT, CDR2 YYREEE (reference sequence). Trimming left V 0 bases short and J 3 bases short, with 18 bases between. The CDR3 nucleotides read TGTGCCAGCAGCTTGGTGGGCAGGGGCCCGGCAGACTATGGCTACACCTTC. This gives the protein CASSLVGRGPADYGYTF.

The chain links TRBV2 to TRBJ1-2; D might be TRBD1 (6 bases). CDR1 SNHLY and CDR2 FYNNEI come from the germline V gene. V was trimmed by 6 bases and J by 6 bases, leaving 20 bases between them. The CDR3 covers 15 residues. The CDR3 loop is CASRIQQGQGNGYTF. The CDR3 region has the DNA TGTGCCAGCAGAATACAACAGGGTCAGGGAAATGGCTACACCTTC.

The chain carries TRBV30 and TRBJ1-2; D is possibly TRBD1 (5 bases). CDR1 is GTSNPN, CDR2 SVGIG, per germline (reference sequence). This CDR3 is 13 amino acids long. V lost 2 bases and J lost 6, with 13 bases in between. As DNA, the CDR3 is TGTGCCTGGAGTCAAGGCAGGGAAGATGGCTACACCTTC. This gives the protein CAWSQGREDGYTF.

This clone was recorded only once. This chain links TRBV5-4 with TRBJ1-4; TRBD1 aligns across 8 bases. The junction had 12 bases not matched to a gene; V was cut back by 1 base and J by 7 bases. Germline-derived CDR1 and CDR2 are SGHNT and YYREEE (reference sequence). The CDR3 length is 17 residues. The CDR3 spells CASSLRESAGGFEKLFF. The CDR3 DNA reads TGTGCCAGCAGCTTGAGAGAATCAGCAGGGGGCTTTGAAAAACTGTTTTTT.

The chain joins TRBV11-2 to TRBJ2-4; possibly TRBD2 for D (6 bases). CDR3 length: 14 residues. Germline V gene data show CDR1 as SGHAT and CDR2 as FQNNGV. Trimming left V 5 bases short and J 7 bases short, with 15 bases between. In DNA, the CDR3 is TGTGCCAGCAGCCCAACCGACCGGGGGAACATTCAGTACTTC. This codes for CASSPTDRGNIQYF.

This chain joins TRBV11-2 and TRBJ2-1, with TRBD2 matching over 8 bases. In germline, CDR1 is SGHAT, CDR2 FQNNGV. The trim removed 4 bases at V and 7 bases at J, leaving 9 bases unmatched. The CDR3 covers 15 residues. CDR3 nucleotides: TGTGCCAGCAGCTCCTTAGCGGGGAGGGTGAATGAGCAGTTCTTC. Its protein is CASSSLAGRVNEQFF. The whole variable domain, filled in from reference TRBV11-2 and TRBJ2-1, reads EAGVAQSPRYKIIEKRQSVAFWCNPISGHATLYWYQQILGQGPKLLIQFQNNGVVDDSQLPKDRFSAERLKGVDSTLKIQPAKLEDSAVYLCASSSLAGRVNEQFFGPGTRLTVL.

The J gene is TRBJ2-5, the V gene TRBV27, with 7 nucleotides matching TRBD2. CDR3 length equals 11 residues. Trimming took 8 bases from V and 5 from J; bases not matched to a gene: 2. Germline loops: CDR1 MNHEY, CDR2 SMNVEV (reference sequence). The DNA of the CDR3 is TGTGCCAGCTGGGGGGGTGAGACCCAGTACTTC. It translates to CASWGGETQYF.

The rearrangement joins TRBV30 to TRBJ1-1; TRBD1 might be the D (5 bases). Trimming removed 2 bases at V and 2 bases at J, with 12 bases between. There are 14 residues in the CDR3. The germline V gene encodes CDR1 GTSNPN and CDR2 SVGIG (reference sequence). The CDR3 is CAWSPDSDNTEAFF. The CDR3 DNA sequence: TGTGCCTGGAGTCCTGACAGCGACAACACTGAAGCTTTCTTT. Combining the CDR3 with reference TRBV30 and TRBJ1-1 gives the whole variable domain SQTIHQWPATLVQPVGSPLSLECTVEGTSNPNLYWYRQAAGRGLQLLFYSVGIGQISSEVPQNLSASRPQDRQFILSSKKLLLSDSGFYLCAWSPDSDNTEAFFGQGTRLTVV.